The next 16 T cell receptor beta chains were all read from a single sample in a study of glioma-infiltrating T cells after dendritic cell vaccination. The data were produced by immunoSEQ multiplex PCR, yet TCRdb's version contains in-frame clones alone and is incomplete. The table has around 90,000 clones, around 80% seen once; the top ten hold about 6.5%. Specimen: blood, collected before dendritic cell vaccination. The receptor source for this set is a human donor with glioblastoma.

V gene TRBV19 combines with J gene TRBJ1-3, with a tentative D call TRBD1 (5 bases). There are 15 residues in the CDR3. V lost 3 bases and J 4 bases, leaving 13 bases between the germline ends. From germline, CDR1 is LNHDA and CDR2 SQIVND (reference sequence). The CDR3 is CASSIGGAEGNTIYF. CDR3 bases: TGTGCCAGTAGTATCGGCGGGGCGGAAGGAAACACCATATATTTT.

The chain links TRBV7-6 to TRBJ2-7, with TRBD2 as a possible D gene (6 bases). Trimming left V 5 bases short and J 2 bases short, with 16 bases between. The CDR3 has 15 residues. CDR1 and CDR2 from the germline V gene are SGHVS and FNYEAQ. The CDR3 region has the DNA TGTGCCAGCAGCGAGACCGTCGGGAGAGCCTACGAGCAGTACTTC. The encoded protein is CASSETVGRAYEQYF.

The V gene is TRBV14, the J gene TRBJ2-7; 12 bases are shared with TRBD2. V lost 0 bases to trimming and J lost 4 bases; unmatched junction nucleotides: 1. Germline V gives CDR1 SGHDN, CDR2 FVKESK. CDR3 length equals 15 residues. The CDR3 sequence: CASSQEGLAGYEQYF. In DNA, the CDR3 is TGTGCCAGCAGCCAAGAAGGACTAGCGGGGTACGAGCAGTACTTC. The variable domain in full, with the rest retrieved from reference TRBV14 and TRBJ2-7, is EAGVTQFPSHSVIEKGQTVTLRCDPISGHDNLYWYRRVMGKEIKFLLHFVKESKQDESGMPNNRFLAERTGGTYSTLKVQPAELEDSGVYFCASSQEGLAGYEQYFGPGTRLTVT.

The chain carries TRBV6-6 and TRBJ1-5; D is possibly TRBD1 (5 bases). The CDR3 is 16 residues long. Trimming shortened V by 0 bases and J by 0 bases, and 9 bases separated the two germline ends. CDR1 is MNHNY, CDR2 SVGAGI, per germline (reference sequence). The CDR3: CASSYSTAYSNQPQHF. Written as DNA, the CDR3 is TGTGCCAGCAGTTACTCGACAGCATATAGCAATCAGCCCCAGCATTTT.

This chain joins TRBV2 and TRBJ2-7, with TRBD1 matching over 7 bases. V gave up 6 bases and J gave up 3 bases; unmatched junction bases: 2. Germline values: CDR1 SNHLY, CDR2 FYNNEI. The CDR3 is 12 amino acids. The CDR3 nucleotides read TGTGCCAGCAGGGGGGACAGCTACGAGCAGTACTTC. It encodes CASRGDSYEQYF.

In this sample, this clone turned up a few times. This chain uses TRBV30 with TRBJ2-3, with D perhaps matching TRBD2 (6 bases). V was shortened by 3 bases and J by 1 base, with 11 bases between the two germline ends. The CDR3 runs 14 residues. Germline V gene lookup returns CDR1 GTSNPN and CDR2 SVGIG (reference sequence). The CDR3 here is CAWSLALGTDTQYF. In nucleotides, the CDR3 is TGTGCCTGGAGCCTAGCGTTAGGCACAGATACGCAGTATTTT.

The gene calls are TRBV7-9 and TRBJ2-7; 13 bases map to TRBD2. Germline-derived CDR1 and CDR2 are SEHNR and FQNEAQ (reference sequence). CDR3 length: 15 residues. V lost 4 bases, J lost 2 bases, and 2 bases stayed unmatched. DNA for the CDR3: TGTGCCAGCAGCTACGGACTAGCGGGAGCCTACGAGCAGTACTTC. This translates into CASSYGLAGAYEQYF. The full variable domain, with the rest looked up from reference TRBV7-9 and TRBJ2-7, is DTGVSQNPRHKITKRGQNVTFRCDPISEHNRLYWYRQTLGQGPEFLTYFQNEAQLEKSRLLSDRFSAERPKGSFSTLEIQRTEQGDSAMYLCASSYGLAGAYEQYFGPGTRLTVT.

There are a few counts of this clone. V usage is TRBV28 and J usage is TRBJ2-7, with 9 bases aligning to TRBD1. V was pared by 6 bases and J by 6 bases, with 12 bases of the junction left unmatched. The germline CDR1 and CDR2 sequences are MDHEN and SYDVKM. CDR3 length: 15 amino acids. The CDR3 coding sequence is TGTGCCAGCAGCCCTTTGGAGGACAGGGGAGGCGAGCAGTACTTC. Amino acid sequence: CASSPLEDRGGEQYF.

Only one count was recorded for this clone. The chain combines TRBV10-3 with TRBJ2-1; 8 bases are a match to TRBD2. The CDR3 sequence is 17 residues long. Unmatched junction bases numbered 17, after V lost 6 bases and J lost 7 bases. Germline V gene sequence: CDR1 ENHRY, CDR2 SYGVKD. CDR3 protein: CAISDPGGETARNEQFF. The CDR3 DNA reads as TGTGCCATCAGCGACCCGGGGGGGGAAACGGCGCGGAATGAGCAGTTCTTC.

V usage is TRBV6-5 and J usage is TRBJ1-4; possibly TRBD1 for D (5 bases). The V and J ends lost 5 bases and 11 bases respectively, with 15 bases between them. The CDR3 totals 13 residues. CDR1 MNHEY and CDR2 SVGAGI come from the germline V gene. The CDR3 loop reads CASSHGMGGKLFF. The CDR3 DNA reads TGTGCCAGCAGTCACGGAATGGGGGGGAAACTGTTTTTT.

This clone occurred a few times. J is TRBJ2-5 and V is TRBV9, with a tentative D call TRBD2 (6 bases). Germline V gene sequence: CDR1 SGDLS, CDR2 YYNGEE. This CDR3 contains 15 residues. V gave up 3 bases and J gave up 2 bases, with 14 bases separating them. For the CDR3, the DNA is TGTGCCAGCAGCGCAATGGGACTGCCACAAGAGACCCAGTACTTC. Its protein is CASSAMGLPQETQYF. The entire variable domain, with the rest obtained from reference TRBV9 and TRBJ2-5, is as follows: DSGVTQTPKHLITATGQRVTLRCSPRSGDLSVYWYQQSLDQGLQFLIQYYNGEERAKGNILERFSAQQFPDLHSELNLSSLELGDSALYFCASSAMGLPQETQYFGPGTRLLVL.

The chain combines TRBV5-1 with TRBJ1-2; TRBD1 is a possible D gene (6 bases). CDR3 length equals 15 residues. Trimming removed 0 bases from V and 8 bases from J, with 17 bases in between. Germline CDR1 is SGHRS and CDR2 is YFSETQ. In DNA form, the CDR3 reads TGCGCCAGCAGCTTGGGGCGTGTCAGGGGAACCGGCTACACCTTC. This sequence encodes CASSLGRVRGTGYTF.

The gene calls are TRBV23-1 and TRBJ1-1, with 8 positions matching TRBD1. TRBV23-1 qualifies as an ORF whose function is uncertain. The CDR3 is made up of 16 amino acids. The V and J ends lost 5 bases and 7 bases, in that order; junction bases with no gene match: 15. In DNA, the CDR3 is TGCGCCAGCAGTAAAGAGAACTGTGACAGGGGACTTGAAGCTTTCTTT. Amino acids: CASSKENCDRGLEAFF.

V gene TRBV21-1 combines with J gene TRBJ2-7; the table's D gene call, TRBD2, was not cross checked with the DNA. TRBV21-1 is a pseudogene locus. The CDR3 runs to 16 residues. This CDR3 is CASSKAPISREHEQYF. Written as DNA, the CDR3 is TGTGCCAGCAGCAAAGCCCCTATCAGCCGGGAACACGAGCAGTACTTC.

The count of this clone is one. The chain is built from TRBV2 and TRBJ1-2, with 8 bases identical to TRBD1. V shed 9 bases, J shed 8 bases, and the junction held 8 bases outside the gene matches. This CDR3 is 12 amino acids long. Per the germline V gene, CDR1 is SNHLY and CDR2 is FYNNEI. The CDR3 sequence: CARRDRGWGYTF. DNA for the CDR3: TGTGCCAGGCGAGACAGGGGATGGGGCTACACCTTC.

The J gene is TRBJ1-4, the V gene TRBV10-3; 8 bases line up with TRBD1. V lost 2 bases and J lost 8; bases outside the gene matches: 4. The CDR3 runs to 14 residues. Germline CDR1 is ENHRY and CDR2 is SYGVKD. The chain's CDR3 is CAISETGGQEKLFF. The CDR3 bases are TGTGCCATCAGTGAGACAGGGGGGCAGGAAAAACTGTTTTTT.